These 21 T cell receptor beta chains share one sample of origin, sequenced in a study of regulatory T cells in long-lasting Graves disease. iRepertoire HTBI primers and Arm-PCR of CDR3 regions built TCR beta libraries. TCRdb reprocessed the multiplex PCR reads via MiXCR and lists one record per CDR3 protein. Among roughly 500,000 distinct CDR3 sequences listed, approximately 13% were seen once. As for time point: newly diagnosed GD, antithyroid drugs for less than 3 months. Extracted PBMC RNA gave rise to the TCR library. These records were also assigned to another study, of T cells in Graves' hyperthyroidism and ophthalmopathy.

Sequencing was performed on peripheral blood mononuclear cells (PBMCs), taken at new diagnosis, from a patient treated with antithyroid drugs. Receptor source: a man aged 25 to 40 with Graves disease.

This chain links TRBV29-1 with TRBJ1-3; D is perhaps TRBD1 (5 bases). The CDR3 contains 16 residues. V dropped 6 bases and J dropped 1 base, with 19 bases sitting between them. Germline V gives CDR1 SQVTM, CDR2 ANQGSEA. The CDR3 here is CSVVAFTWGSGNTIYF. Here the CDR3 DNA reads TGCAGCGTAGTAGCCTTTACGTGGGGGTCTGGAAACACCATATATTTT.

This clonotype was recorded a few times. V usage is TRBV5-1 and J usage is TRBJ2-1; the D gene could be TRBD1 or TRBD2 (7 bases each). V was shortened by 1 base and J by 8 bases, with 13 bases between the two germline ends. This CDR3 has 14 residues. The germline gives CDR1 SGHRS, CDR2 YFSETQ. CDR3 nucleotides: TGCGCCAGCAGCTTGCCAGGGGGAGGGGATGAGCAGTTCTTC. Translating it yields CASSLPGGGDEQFF.

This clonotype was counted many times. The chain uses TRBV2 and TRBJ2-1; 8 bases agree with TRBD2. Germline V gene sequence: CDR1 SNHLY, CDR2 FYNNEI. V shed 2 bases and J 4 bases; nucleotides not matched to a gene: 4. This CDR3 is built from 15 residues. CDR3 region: CASSETGGDYNEQFF. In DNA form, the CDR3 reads TGTGCCAGCAGTGAAACGGGAGGGGATTACAATGAGCAGTTCTTC.

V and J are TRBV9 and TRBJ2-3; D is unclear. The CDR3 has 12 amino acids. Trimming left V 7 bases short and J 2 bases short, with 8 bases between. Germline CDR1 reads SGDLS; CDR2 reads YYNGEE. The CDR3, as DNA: TGTGCCAGCCAAGCGTTCACAGATACGCAGTATTTT. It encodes CASQAFTDTQYF. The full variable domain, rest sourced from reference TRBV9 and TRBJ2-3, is DSGVTQTPKHLITATGQRVTLRCSPRSGDLSVYWYQQSLDQGLQFLIQYYNGEERAKGNILERFSAQQFPDLHSELNLSSLELGDSALYFCASQAFTDTQYFGPGTRLTVL.

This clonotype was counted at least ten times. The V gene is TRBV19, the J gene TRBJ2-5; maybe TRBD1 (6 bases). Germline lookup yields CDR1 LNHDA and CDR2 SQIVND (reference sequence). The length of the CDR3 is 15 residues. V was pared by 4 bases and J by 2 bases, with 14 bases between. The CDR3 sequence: CASSTRDILQETQYF. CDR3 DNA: TGTGCCAGTAGTACCCGGGACATACTACAAGAGACCCAGTACTTC.

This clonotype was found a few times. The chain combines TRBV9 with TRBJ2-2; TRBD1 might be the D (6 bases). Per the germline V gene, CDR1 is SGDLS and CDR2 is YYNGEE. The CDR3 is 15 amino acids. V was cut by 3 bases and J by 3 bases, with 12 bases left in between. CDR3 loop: CASSAPQGYTGELFF. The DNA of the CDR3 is TGTGCCAGCAGCGCCCCACAGGGATACACCGGGGAGCTGTTTTTT.

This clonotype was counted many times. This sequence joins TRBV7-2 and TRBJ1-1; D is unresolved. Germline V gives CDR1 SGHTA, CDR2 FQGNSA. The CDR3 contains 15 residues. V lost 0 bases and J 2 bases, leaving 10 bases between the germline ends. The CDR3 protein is CASSLAPHTNTEAFF. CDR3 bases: TGTGCCAGCAGCTTAGCGCCACATACCAACACTGAAGCTTTCTTT.

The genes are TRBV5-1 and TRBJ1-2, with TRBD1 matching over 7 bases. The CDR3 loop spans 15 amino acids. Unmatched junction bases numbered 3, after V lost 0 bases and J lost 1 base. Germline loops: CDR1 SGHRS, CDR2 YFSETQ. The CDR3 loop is CASSLGQGVNYGYTF. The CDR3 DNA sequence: TGCGCCAGCAGCTTGGGGCAGGGGGTTAACTATGGCTACACCTTC.

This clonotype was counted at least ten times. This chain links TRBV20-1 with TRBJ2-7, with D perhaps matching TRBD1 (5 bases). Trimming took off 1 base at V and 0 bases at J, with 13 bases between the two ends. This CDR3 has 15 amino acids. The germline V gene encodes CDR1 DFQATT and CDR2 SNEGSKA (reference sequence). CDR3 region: CSARGTRRSSYEQYF. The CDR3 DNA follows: TGCAGTGCTAGAGGGACACGTCGAAGCTCCTACGAGCAGTACTTC.

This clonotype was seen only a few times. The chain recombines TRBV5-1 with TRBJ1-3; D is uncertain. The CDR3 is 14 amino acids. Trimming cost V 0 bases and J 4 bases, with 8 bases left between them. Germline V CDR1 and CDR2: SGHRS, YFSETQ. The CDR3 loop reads CASSLATPGNTIYF. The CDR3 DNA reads TGCGCCAGCAGCTTGGCCACCCCAGGAAACACCATATATTTT. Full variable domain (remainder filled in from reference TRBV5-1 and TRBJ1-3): KAGVTQTPRYLIKTRGQQVTLSCSPISGHRSVSWYQQTPGQGLQFLFEYFSETQRNKGNFPGRFSGRQFSNSRSEMNVSTLELGDSALYLCASSLATPGNTIYFGEGSWLTVV.

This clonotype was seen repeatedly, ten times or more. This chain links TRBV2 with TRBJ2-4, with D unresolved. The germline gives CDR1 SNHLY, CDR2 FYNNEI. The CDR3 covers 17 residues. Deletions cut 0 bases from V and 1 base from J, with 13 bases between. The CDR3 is CASSEAGSLRAKNIQYF. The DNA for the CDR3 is TGTGCCAGCAGTGAAGCTGGGTCTCTAAGGGCCAAAAACATTCAGTACTTC.

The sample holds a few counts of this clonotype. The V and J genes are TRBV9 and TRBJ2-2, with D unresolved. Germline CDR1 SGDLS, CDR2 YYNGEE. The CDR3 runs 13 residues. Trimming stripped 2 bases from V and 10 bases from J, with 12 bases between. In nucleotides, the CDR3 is TGTGCCAGCAGCGTGGAGCCCGCCCAGGAGCTGTTTTTT. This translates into CASSVEPAQELFF.

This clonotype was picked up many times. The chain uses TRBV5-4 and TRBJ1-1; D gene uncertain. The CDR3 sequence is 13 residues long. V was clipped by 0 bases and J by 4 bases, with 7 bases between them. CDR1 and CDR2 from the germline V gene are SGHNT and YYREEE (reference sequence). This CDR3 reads CASSLAESTEAFF. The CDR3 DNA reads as TGTGCCAGCAGCTTGGCAGAGAGCACTGAAGCTTTCTTT.

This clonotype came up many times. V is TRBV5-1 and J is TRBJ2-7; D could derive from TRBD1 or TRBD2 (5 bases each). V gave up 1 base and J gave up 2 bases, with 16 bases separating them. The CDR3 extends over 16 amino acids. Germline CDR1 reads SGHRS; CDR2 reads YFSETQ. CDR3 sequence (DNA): TGCGCCAGCAGCTTGTCCTCCGGGACGGTTACCTACGAGCAGTACTTC. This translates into CASSLSSGTVTYEQYF.

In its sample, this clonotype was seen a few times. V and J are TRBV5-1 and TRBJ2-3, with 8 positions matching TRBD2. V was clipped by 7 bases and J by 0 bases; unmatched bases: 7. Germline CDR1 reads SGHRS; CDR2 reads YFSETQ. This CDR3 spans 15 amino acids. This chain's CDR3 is CASRSLAGSTDTQYF. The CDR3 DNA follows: TGCGCCAGCCGAAGTTTAGCGGGGAGCACAGATACGCAGTATTTT.

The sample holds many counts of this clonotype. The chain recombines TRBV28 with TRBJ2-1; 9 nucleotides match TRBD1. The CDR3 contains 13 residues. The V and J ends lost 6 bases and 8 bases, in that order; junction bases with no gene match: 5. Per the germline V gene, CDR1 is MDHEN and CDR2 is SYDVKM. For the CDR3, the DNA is TGTGCCAGCAGCTTACAGGGGGCGGATGAGCAGTTCTTC. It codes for CASSLQGADEQFF.

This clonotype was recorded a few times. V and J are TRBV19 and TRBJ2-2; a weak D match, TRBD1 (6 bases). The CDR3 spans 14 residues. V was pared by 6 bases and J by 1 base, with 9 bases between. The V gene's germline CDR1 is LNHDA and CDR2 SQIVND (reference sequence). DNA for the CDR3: TGTGCCAGTAGGGGGGCAGGGAACACCGGGGAGCTGTTTTTT. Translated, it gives CASRGAGNTGELFF.

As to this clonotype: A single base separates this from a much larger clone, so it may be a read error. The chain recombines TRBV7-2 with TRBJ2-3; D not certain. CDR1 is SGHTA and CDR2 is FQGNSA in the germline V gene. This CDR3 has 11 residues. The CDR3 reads CVSSLKLLKYF. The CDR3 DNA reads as TGTGTCAGCAGCTTAAAACTATTAAAATATTTT.

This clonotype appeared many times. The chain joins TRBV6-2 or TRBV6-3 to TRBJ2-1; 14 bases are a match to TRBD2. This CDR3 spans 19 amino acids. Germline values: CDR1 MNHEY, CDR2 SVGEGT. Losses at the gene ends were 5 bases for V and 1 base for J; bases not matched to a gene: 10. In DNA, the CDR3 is TGTGCCAGCAGTGGACTAGCGGGAGGACGCCTGGGGTCCTACAATGAGCAGTTCTTC. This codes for CASSGLAGGRLGSYNEQFF.

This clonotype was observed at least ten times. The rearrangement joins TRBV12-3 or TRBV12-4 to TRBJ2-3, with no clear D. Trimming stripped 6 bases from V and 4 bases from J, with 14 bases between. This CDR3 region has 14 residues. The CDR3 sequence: CASRIHLASDTQYF. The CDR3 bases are TGTGCCAGCAGAATCCACCTTGCATCAGATACGCAGTATTTT.

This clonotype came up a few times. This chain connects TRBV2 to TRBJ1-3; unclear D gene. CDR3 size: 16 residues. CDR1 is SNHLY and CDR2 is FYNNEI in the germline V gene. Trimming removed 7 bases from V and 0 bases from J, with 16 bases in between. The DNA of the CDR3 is TGTGCCAGCATAGAAGAGGTCACAGTCTCTGGAAACACCATATATTTT. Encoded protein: CASIEEVTVSGNTIYF.